These 5 T cell receptor beta chains came from one sample sequenced in a study of blood T cell repertoires in COVID-19. Here immunoSEQ multiplex PCR was the method, and the copy in TCRdb shows in-frame clones only, minus some. Among some 48,000 clones listed, over 75% were seen once. The material sequenced was peripheral blood. The receptors come from a woman aged 80 or over with COVID-19, enrolled during active disease.

The chain uses TRBV7-9 and TRBJ1-1; D is possibly TRBD1 (5 bases). Germline V gives CDR1 SEHNR, CDR2 FQNEAQ (reference sequence). The CDR3 extends over 13 amino acids. Trimming took 1 base from V and 3 from J, leaving 6 bases between them. The CDR3 DNA follows: TGTGCCAGCAGCTTAGAACAGGACACTGAAGCTTTCTTT. Residues: CASSLEQDTEAFF.

The J gene is TRBJ1-2, the V gene TRBV28, with a tentative D call TRBD1 (5 bases). This CDR3 has 16 residues. Looked up from germline, CDR1 is MDHEN and CDR2 is SYDVKM. V lost 2 bases and J 5 bases, leaving 18 bases between the germline ends. The CDR3 protein is CASSLRVTETVYGYTF. As DNA, the CDR3 is TGTGCCAGCAGTTTACGGGTGACTGAGACAGTTTATGGCTACACCTTC.

Written as DNA, the CDR3 is TGTGCCAGCAGCCAAGATGGGCAGGCCCTCGGAAACACCATATATTTT. Its protein product is CASSQDGQALGNTIYF. The chain is built from TRBV4-2 and TRBJ1-3; D is uncertain. Trimming took off 0 bases at V and 4 bases at J, with 13 bases between the two ends. CDR3 length: 16 residues. Germline V CDR1 and CDR2: LGHNA, YNFKEQ.

V gene TRBV7-9 combines with J gene TRBJ1-1, with 7 positions matching TRBD1. The CDR3 runs 16 residues. V lost 3 bases, J lost 1 base, and 8 bases stayed unmatched. Germline values: CDR1 SEHNR, CDR2 FQNEAQ (reference sequence). The CDR3 here is CASSLRATGWNTEAFF. CDR3 bases: TGTGCCAGCAGCTTGCGGGCGACAGGGTGGAACACTGAAGCTTTCTTT.

J is TRBJ2-7 and V is TRBV19; the D gene is possibly TRBD1 (6 bases). Germline loops: CDR1 LNHDA, CDR2 SQIVND (reference sequence). Trimming cost V 4 bases and J 2 bases, with 9 bases left between them. CDR3 length: 13 residues. The CDR3 sequence is CASSRTETYEQYF. As DNA, the CDR3 is TGTGCCAGTAGTAGGACAGAGACCTACGAGCAGTACTTC.